This T cell receptor (beta chain) derives from a study of shared clonotypes between healthy human individuals. Method: immunoSEQ multiplex PCR; TCRdb's copy keeps in-frame clones and lacks some. The table lists about 980,000 clones, about three quarters of them singletons. Study-wide results and limits: A small donor pool kept down the genetic and exposure-history diversity that was represented.

This clone occurred a few times. The target antigen is unknown. The CDR3 is made up of 15 amino acids. The V and J ends lost 5 bases and 1 base, in that order; junction bases with no gene match: 6. Germline CDR1 SGHAT, CDR2 FQNNGV. The clonotype comes from a young man in good health. The sample consisted of memory CD4+ T cells sorted from blood. The subset denotes: CD45RA-negative fraction. The chain links TRBV11-2 to TRBJ2-5; 8 nucleotides agree with TRBD2. The CDR3 sequence: CASSPLGLAQETQYF. The CDR3 DNA is TGTGCCAGCAGCCCGCTCGGACTAGCCCAAGAGACCCAGTACTTC.